Sequencing of this T cell receptor beta chain was carried out in a study of regulatory T cells in long-lasting Graves disease. Many counts were recorded for this clonotype. Described time point: newly diagnosed GD, antithyroid drugs for less than 3 months. PBMCs were the source of the RNA used for TCR sequencing. According to the study, TCR beta libraries were built with iRepertoire HTBI primers and CDR3-region Arm-PCR. In TCRdb, the multiplex PCR reads were re-called with MiXCR into one record per CDR3 protein. Here the sample spans a few hundred thousand distinct CDR3 sequences, 12% being singletons. The sample also formed part of further work on T cells in Graves' hyperthyroidism and ophthalmopathy.

The source of this sequence is a woman under 30 with Graves disease. The sample in question was peripheral blood mononuclear cells (PBMCs), obtained at new diagnosis, from a patient treated with antithyroid drugs.

The CDR3 sequence is CASSNNGNEQFF. CDR3 sequence (DNA): TGTGCCAGCAGCAACAATGGTAATGAGCAGTTCTTC. The rearrangement uses TRBV7-8 and TRBJ2-1, with D hard to call. Looked up from germline, CDR1 is SGHVS and CDR2 is FQNEAQ. With 5 bases removed from V and 7 bases from J, the gap between germline ends came to 9 bases. The CDR3 runs 12 residues.